These 19 T cell receptor beta chains were all obtained from the same sample, sequenced in a study of cytomegalovirus exposure and HLA in healthy donors. PCR amplification relied on 60 Vbeta primers (plus 13 Jbeta primers). Sequencing used immunoSEQ multiplex PCR; TCRdb keeps in-frame clones, though not all of them. Listed are fewer than 110,000 clones; 3.5% falls within the top ten. The material sequenced was PBMCs. The receptors were gathered from a man in his forties in good health and CMV-seronegative.

V is TRBV5-1 and J is TRBJ1-3; the D gene is possibly TRBD1 (5 bases). The CDR3 runs 16 residues. The germline V gene has CDR1 SGHRS and CDR2 YFSETQ. The V gene lost 0 bases and the J gene lost 3 bases, with 13 bases spanning the gap. Written as DNA, the CDR3 is TGCGCCAGCAGCTTGGCCGGGGGGAAGTATGGAAACACCATATATTTT. It is translated as CASSLAGGKYGNTIYF.

The chain is built from TRBV5-1 and TRBJ2-3; TRBD2 matches 10 bases. The CDR3 has 16 amino acids. V was pared by 5 bases and J by 2 bases, with 8 bases of the junction left unmatched. CDR1 is SGHRS and CDR2 is YFSETQ in the germline V gene. The CDR3 sequence: CASRTGLAGDTDTQYF. The CDR3 DNA follows: TGCGCCAGCAGGACCGGCCTAGCGGGAGACACAGATACGCAGTATTTT.

J is TRBJ1-1 and V is TRBV6-5; D is unresolved. Germline CDR1 is MNHEY and CDR2 is SVGAGI. The CDR3 is made up of 14 amino acids. V was clipped by 6 bases and J by 6 bases, with 17 bases between them. CDR3 protein: CASSSSGVRAEAFF. As DNA, the CDR3 is TGTGCCAGCAGCTCCTCTGGTGTACGGGCTGAAGCTTTCTTT.

The chain recombines TRBV28 with TRBJ1-2; 8 bases match TRBD1. The CDR3 extends over 15 amino acids. The V gene's germline CDR1 is MDHEN and CDR2 SYDVKM. With 6 bases clipped from V and 4 bases from J, the junction kept 10 bases outside the gene matches. In nucleotides, the CDR3 is TGTGCCAGCAGCCCGGCAGGGGGCAGTGGCTATGGCTACACCTTC. It yields the protein CASSPAGGSGYGYTF.

The chain joins TRBV30 to TRBJ2-7, with TRBD2 matching 7 bases. The germline CDR1 and CDR2 sequences are GTSNPN and SVGIG (reference sequence). The CDR3 spans 12 residues. The V and J ends lost 0 bases and 6 bases, in that order; junction bases with no gene match: 2. The CDR3 DNA is TGTGCCTGGAGTGTATCGGGGGGCGAGCAGTACTTC. This sequence encodes CAWSVSGGEQYF.

The chain links TRBV18 to TRBJ1-1; 9 nucleotides agree with TRBD1. CDR1 and CDR2 (germline): KGHSH, LQKENI. V was pared by 7 bases and J by 1 base, with 4 bases of the junction left unmatched. The CDR3 extends over 14 amino acids. The CDR3, as DNA: TGTGCCAGCTTGGGACAGGGTGGGAACACTGAAGCTTTCTTT. Its translation: CASLGQGGNTEAFF.

J is TRBJ1-2 and V is TRBV28; 7 bases line up with TRBD1. Germline lookup yields CDR1 MDHEN and CDR2 SYDVKM. The CDR3 has 14 amino acids. With V trimmed by 5 bases and J by 5 bases, 8 bases remained unmatched. The CDR3 here is CASSTTTGLYGYTF. The CDR3, as DNA: TGTGCCAGCAGTACGACGACAGGGCTATATGGCTACACCTTC.

V gene TRBV7-2 combines with J gene TRBJ2-1, with TRBD1 matching over 8 bases. The germline V gene encodes CDR1 SGHTA and CDR2 FQGNSA. J was trimmed by 2 bases and V by 6 bases; bases with no gene match: 6. The CDR3 spans 15 residues. This CDR3 is CASSTGTGTYNEQFF. The CDR3 DNA is TGTGCCAGCAGTACCGGGACAGGAACCTACAATGAGCAGTTCTTC.

The chain uses TRBV6-1 and TRBJ2-7; 10 positions match TRBD1. V lost 4 bases to trimming and J lost 3 bases; unmatched junction nucleotides: 6. The CDR3 runs to 15 residues. Germline CDR1 and CDR2: MNHNS and SASEGT. The CDR3 coding sequence is TGTGCCAGCAGTGTTACCGGGACAGGGGTCTACGAGCAGTACTTC. It is translated as CASSVTGTGVYEQYF.

This chain joins TRBV11-2 and TRBJ1-2; D is unresolved. Germline CDR1 reads SGHAT; CDR2 reads FQNNGV. Trimming cost V 3 bases and J 8 bases, with 13 bases left between them. The CDR3 has 13 residues. The CDR3 sequence: CASSFYPTGGYTF. The CDR3, as DNA: TGTGCCAGCAGCTTTTATCCCACGGGAGGCTACACCTTC.

The chain couples TRBV11-2 to TRBJ1-6, with TRBD1 as a possible D gene (5 bases). The CDR3 runs 15 residues. Trimming removed 0 bases from V and 8 bases from J, with 11 bases in between. Germline V gene lookup returns CDR1 SGHAT and CDR2 FQNNGV. The CDR3 loop reads CASSLDLSGDSPLHF. The CDR3 DNA sequence: TGTGCCAGCAGCTTAGATCTCTCGGGGGATTCACCCCTCCACTTT.

This chain joins TRBV19 and TRBJ2-7; 10 positions match TRBD1. Trimming removed 10 bases from V and 0 bases from J; junction bases left unmatched: 6. The CDR3 runs to 14 residues. Germline values: CDR1 LNHDA, CDR2 SQIVND (reference sequence). The CDR3 sequence is CATQGQGYSYEQYF. The CDR3 DNA reads TGTGCCACCCAGGGACAGGGGTACTCCTACGAGCAGTACTTC.

CDR3 protein: CASSEAGGPYEQYF. The CDR3, as DNA: TGTGCCAGTAGTGAAGCGGGGGGCCCATACGAGCAGTACTTC. This chain links TRBV19 with TRBJ2-7, with 9 bases identical to TRBD2. V dropped 5 bases and J dropped 4; count of bases not matched to a gene: 6. The CDR3 length is 14 residues. Germline V gene sequence: CDR1 LNHDA, CDR2 SQIVND (reference sequence).

The J gene is TRBJ1-1, the V gene TRBV4-1; 7 bases line up with TRBD1. V lost 7 bases, J lost 4 bases, and 6 bases stayed unmatched. CDR1 and CDR2 from the germline V gene are MGHRA and YSYEKL. The CDR3 length is 13 residues. This CDR3 is CASNRGGITEAFF. The CDR3, as DNA: TGCGCCAGCAACCGAGGGGGCATCACTGAAGCTTTCTTT.

The rearrangement links TRBV5-5 to TRBJ2-5; possibly TRBD1 for D (5 bases). V was pared by 0 bases and J by 2 bases, with 11 bases between. The CDR3 is made up of 15 amino acids. From germline, CDR1 is SGHKS and CDR2 YYEKEE (reference sequence). CDR3: CASSLGIGAQETQYF. DNA for the CDR3: TGTGCCAGCAGCTTGGGTATAGGGGCGCAAGAGACCCAGTACTTC.

In the case of this clone: Other DNA sequences within the sample encode an identical CDR3. This rearrangement joins TRBV6-5 to TRBJ2-7, with 9 bases aligning to TRBD1. The CDR3 is 14 residues long. The J segment lost 4 bases and the V segment lost 5 bases, leaving 6 bases of the junction unmatched. Germline values: CDR1 MNHEY, CDR2 SVGAGI. Here the CDR3 reads CASSPGTGSYEQYF. In nucleotides, the CDR3 is TGTGCCAGCAGTCCCGGGACAGGGTCGTACGAGCAGTACTTC.

The chain has TRBV5-1 and TRBJ2-7; TRBD1 agrees at 7 bases. The junction had 14 bases not matched to a gene; V was cut back by 0 bases and J by 2 bases. This CDR3 is 18 amino acids long. Germline V gene data show CDR1 as SGHRS and CDR2 as YFSETQ. DNA for the CDR3: TGCGCCAGCAGCTTGGTAGGCGGGCCGGGACAGTTAACCTACGAGCAGTACTTC. The encoded protein is CASSLVGGPGQLTYEQYF.

The gene calls are TRBV27 and TRBJ1-5; D gene ambiguous. CDR3 length: 16 residues. V gave up 5 bases and J gave up 0 bases, with 14 bases separating them. The germline V gene has CDR1 MNHEY and CDR2 SMNVEV (reference sequence). The CDR3 coding sequence is TGTGCCAGCAGTAACTCCAGGAATAATAGCAATCAGCCCCAGCATTTT. Its protein product is CASSNSRNNSNQPQHF.

This chain links TRBV30 with TRBJ2-2; D not resolved. Germline-derived CDR1 and CDR2 are GTSNPN and SVGIG (reference sequence). Trimming left V 0 bases short and J 5 bases short, with 16 bases between. The CDR3 runs to 16 residues. CDR3 region: CAWSVNWHPGTGELFF. CDR3 bases: TGTGCCTGGAGTGTAAACTGGCATCCCGGGACCGGGGAGCTGTTTTTT.